The 3 T cell receptor beta chains given below trace back to one sample, sequenced in a study of T cells in Graves' hyperthyroidism and ophthalmopathy. TCR beta CDR3 region amplification was performed from RNA transcripts. The primer set for the first-round RT-PCR of the TCR CDR3 was HTBI. TCRdb itself ran the multiplex PCR reads through MiXCR, one entry per CDR3 protein. The data hold approximately 360,000 distinct CDR3 sequences, with 25% observed a single time. Sequenced: blood. The source is a man aged 45-65 years with Graves' hyperthyroidism.

This clonotype was detected a few times. The chain has TRBV28 and TRBJ2-1; TRBD2 matches 8 bases. Germline CDR1 and CDR2: MDHEN and SYDVKM. Trimming removed 7 bases from V and 7 bases from J; junction bases left unmatched: 9. The CDR3 has 14 residues. The CDR3 region has the DNA TGTGCCAGCAACGGGAGGGCCGCGAGGAATGAGCAGTTCTTC. It yields the protein CASNGRAARNEQFF.

This clonotype was seen more than once but under ten times. This chain joins TRBV20-1 and TRBJ2-7, with 8 positions matching TRBD2. V lost 8 bases, J lost 6 bases, and 9 bases stayed unmatched. The CDR3 extends over 12 amino acids. Germline CDR1 and CDR2: DFQATT and SNEGSKA (reference sequence). The CDR3 loop is CSCRREVGEQYF. CDR3 sequence (DNA): TGCAGTTGTCGGCGGGAGGTGGGCGAGCAGTACTTC.

This clonotype was detected ten times or more. The J gene is TRBJ1-2, the V gene TRBV18; D unclear. There are 14 residues in the CDR3. Trimming pared 0 bases from V and 7 bases from J, leaving 12 bases between. Germline V gene lookup returns CDR1 KGHSH and CDR2 LQKENI. Written as DNA, the CDR3 is TGTGCCAGCTCACCACCGTCGGGGTTCTTTGGCTACACCTTC. Encoded protein: CASSPPSGFFGYTF.